This is a list of T cell receptor beta chains from one sample in a study of PD-L1 blockade in urothelial cancer. TCRdb keeps only in-frame clones here, not all; method: immunoSEQ multiplex PCR. This table holds more than 50,000 clones, 81% found once. Sequences were derived from PBMCs, sampled around atezolizumab (anti-PD-L1) treatment. The source is a man aged 65-85 years with urothelial cancer. CDR3s include the opening cysteine and the closing phenylalanine or tryptophan. D genes are given only for firm matches. Size is omitted from some rows. Given values are once, few, many or a class for expanded clones.

J gene	D gene	V gene	clone size	CDR3 DNA	CDR3 protein
TRBJ2-3	TRBD2	TRBV7-2	few	TGTGCCAGCAGCTTAGGGCTTAGCGGGAGCACAGATACGCAGTATTTT	CASSLGLSGSTDTQYF
TRBJ2-7	NA	TRBV25-1	NA	TGTGCCAGCAGTGAAGAATATGCAGGGGGGTACGAGCAGTACTTC	CASSEEYAGGYEQYF
TRBJ2-5	TRBD2	TRBV6-6	NA	TGTGCCAGCAGTTCACTAGCGGGAGGAGAGACCCAGTACTTC	CASSSLAGGETQYF
TRBJ2-1	NA	TRBV4-1	NA	TGCGCCAGCAGCCAGGTGGCTAGTTGGAGCGATGAGCAGTTCTTC	CASSQVASWSDEQFF
TRBJ2-1	TRBD2	TRBV15	NA	TGTGCCACCAGCAGAGAATCTAGCGGGAGGGCCTTTAATGAGCAGTTCTTC	CATSRESSGRAFNEQFF
TRBJ2-5	TRBD2	TRBV5-1	NA	TGCGCCAGCAGGTCCCGACTAGCGGGAGAGACCCAGTACTTC	CASRSRLAGETQYF
TRBJ2-7	NA	TRBV9	NA	TGTGCCAGCAGCGTTGAGAGGGGGAGGACTAGTTTAGACGAGCAGTACTTC	CASSVERGRTSLDEQYF
TRBJ1-2	NA	TRBV19	NA	TGTGCCAGTAGTCGACACCGAAACTATGGCTACACCTTC	CASSRHRNYGYTF
TRBJ2-7	TRBD2	TRBV7-2	NA	TGTGCCAGCAGCTTAGAACTAGCGGGGTGGTACGAGCAGTACTTC	CASSLELAGWYEQYF
TRBJ2-7	NA	TRBV7-2	few	TGTGCCAGCAGCTTCCTACCCGATTATTCCTCCTACGAGCAGTACTTC	CASSFLPDYSSYEQYF
TRBJ2-1	TRBD1	TRBV7-9	NA	TGTGCCAGCAGCTCCCCCGGGACAGGGAACAATGAGCAGTTCTTC	CASSSPGTGNNEQFF
TRBJ1-4	NA	TRBV5-1	NA	TGCGCCAGCAGCTTGGCCCTGGGGGGAGAAAAACTGTTTTTT	CASSLALGGEKLFF
TRBJ1-5	NA	TRBV15	NA	TGTGCCACCAGCAGACAAATTCGCAATCAGCCCCAGCATTTT	CATSRQIRNQPQHF
TRBJ2-3	TRBD2	TRBV5-1	NA	TGCGCCAGCAGCTTGTCCGCGGGAGGGGGCACAGATACGCAGTATTTT	CASSLSAGGGTDTQYF
TRBJ1-1	NA	TRBV6-5	few	TGTGCCAGCACCCCAAACAGGGTTACTGAAGCTTTCTTT	CASTPNRVTEAFF
TRBJ1-2	TRBD1	TRBV6-1	once	TGTGCCAGCAGTGAAGGGGTAGGGACAGGGTTTCTTGGCTACACCTTC	CASSEGVGTGFLGYTF